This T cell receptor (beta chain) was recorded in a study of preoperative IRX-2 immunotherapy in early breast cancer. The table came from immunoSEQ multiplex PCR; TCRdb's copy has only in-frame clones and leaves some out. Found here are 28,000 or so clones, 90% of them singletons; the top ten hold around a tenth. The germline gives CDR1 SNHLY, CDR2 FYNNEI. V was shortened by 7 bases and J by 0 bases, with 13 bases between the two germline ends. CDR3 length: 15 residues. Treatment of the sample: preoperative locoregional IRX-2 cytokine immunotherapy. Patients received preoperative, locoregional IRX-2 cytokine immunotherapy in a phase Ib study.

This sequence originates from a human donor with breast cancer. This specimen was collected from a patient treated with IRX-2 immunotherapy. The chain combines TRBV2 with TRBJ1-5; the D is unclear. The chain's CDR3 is CASTLAAYSNQPQHF. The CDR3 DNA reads TGTGCCAGCACCCTCGCCGCATATAGCAATCAGCCCCAGCATTTT.